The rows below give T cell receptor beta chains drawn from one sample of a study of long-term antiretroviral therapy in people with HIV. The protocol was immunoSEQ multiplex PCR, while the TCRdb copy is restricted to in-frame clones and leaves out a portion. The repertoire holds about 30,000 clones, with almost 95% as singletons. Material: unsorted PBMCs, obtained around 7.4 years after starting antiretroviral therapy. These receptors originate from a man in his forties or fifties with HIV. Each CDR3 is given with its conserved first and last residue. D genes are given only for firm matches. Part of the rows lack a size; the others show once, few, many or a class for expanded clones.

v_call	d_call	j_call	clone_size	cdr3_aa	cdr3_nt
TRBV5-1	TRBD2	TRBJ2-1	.	CASSLGTSGAYNEQFF	TGCGCCAGCAGCTTGGGGACTAGCGGGGCTTACAATGAGCAGTTCTTC
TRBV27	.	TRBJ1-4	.	CASSFPDRHNGKLFF	TGTGCCAGCAGTTTCCCGGACAGACATAACGGAAAACTGTTTTTT
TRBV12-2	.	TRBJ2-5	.	CASRPGEQETQYF	TGTGCAAGTCGCCCCGGGGAGCAAGAGACCCAGTACTTC
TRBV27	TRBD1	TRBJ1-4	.	CASSSLDRERGEKLFF	TGTGCCAGCAGTTCCTTAGACAGGGAACGAGGCGAAAAACTGTTTTTT
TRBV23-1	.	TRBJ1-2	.	CASSPDGEGGYTF	TGCGCCAGCAGTCCCGACGGGGAGGGCGGCTACACCTTC
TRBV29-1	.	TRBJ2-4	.	CSVGQEGIQYF	TGCAGCGTTGGTCAGGAGGGCATTCAGTACTTC
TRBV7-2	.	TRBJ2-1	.	CASSLGGGWGEQFF	TGTGCCAGCAGCTTAGGAGGCGGGTGGGGTGAGCAGTTCTTC
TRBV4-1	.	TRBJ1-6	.	CASSQPGVNSPLHF	TGCGCCAGCAGCCAACCCGGGGTCAATTCACCCCTCCACTTT
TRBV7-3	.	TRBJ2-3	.	CASSSFGAGDTQYF	.
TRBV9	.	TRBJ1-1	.	CASSDGPRLTEAFF	TGTGCCAGCAGTGACGGGCCTAGGCTCACTGAAGCTTTCTTT
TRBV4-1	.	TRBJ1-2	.	CASSQDRTGNLNYGYTF	TGCGCCAGCAGCCAAGACCGAACAGGAAACCTTAACTATGGCTACACCTTC
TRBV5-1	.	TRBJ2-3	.	CASSLGEVEGTQYF	TGCGCCAGCAGCTTGGGGGAGGTAGAGGGAACGCAGTATTTT
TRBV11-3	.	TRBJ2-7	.	CASSLSGYEQYF	TGTGCCAGCAGCCTTAGCGGCTACGAGCAGTACTTC
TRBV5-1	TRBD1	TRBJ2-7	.	CASSLGTGGYYEQYF	TGCGCCAGCAGCTTGGGGACAGGGGGCTACTACGAGCAGTACTTC
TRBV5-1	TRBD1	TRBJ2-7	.	CASSLGGQGPYEQYF	TGCGCCAGCAGCTTGGGGGGACAGGGCCCCTACGAGCAGTACTTC
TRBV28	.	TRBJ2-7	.	CASRIQGGIHEQYF	TGTGCCAGCAGGATACAGGGAGGAATCCACGAGCAGTACTTC
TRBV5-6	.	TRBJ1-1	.	CASSLGEIRMRGTEAFF	TGTGCCAGCAGCTTGGGGGAGATTCGAATGAGGGGGACTGAAGCTTTCTTT
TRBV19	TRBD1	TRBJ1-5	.	CASSILAGGRGNQPQHF	TGTGCCAGTAGTATTTTAGCAGGGGGCCGAGGCAATCAGCCCCAGCATTTT
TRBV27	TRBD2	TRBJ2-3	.	CASSLFLAGADTQYF	TGTGCCAGCAGTTTGTTCTTAGCGGGGGCAGATACGCAGTATTTT
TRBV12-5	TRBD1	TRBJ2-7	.	CASGLPGQGNYEQYF	TGTGCTAGTGGGTTACCGGGACAGGGAAACTACGAGCAGTACTTC
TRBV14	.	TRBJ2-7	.	CASSYSSYEQYF	TGTGCCAGCAGCTACAGCTCCTACGAGCAGTACTTC
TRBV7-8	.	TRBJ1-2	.	CASSLEVVYGYTF	TGTGCCAGCAGCTTAGAAGTAGTCTATGGCTACACCTTC
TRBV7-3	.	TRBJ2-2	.	CASSPSAGPNTGELFF	TGTGCCAGCAGCCCTTCAGCTGGGCCAAACACCGGGGAGCTGTTTTTT
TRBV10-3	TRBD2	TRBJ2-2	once	CAISDGGYTGELFF	TGTGCCATCAGTGACGGGGGGTACACCGGGGAGCTGTTTTTT
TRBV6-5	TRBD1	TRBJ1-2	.	CASSRDSYGYTF	TGTGCCAGCAGCCGGGACAGCTATGGCTACACCTTC
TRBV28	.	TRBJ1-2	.	CASMTQGDGYTF	TGTGCCAGCATGACACAGGGAGATGGCTACACCTTC
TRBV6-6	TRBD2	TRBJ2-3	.	CASSYSGFTGGPKYF	TGTGCCAGCAGTTACTCAGGCTTCACGGGGGGGCCGAAGTATTTT
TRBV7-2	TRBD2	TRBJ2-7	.	CASSLSTGGQSYEQYF	TGTGCCAGCAGCTTGTCGACGGGGGGGCAGTCCTACGAGCAGTACTTC